The T cell receptor (beta chain) described here comes from a study of blood T cell repertoires in COVID-19. Overall study context: Samples came from the United States, Italy and Spain, spanning acute and convalescent COVID-19. Sources were T cells, B-cell-depleted T cells, or PBMCs; the material itself was cDNA or gDNA.

The CDR3 covers 15 residues. Germline V gives CDR1 LNHNV, CDR2 YYDKDF (reference sequence). V was clipped by 3 bases and J by 3 bases; unmatched bases: 7. Per the study methods: Cell counts per sample came from amplifying reference gene primers. Method: immunoSEQ multiplex PCR; TCRdb's copy keeps in-frame clones and lacks some. That table is the source of V, J and clone size, and D and trimming were worked out from the DNA. The sample gives roughly 220,000 clones, around 84% of which show up once; 5% to 6.5% is in the top ten. This clone was recorded a few times. The clonotype was recovered from a man older than 75 with acute or convalescent COVID-19. V gene TRBV15 combines with J gene TRBJ2-5; 7 positions match TRBD2. Sequencing input: peripheral blood. This CDR3 reads CATSSQRGEKETQYF. The CDR3 nucleotides are TGTGCCACCAGCAGTCAGCGGGGAGAAAAAGAGACCCAGTACTTC.